The text below deals with one T cell receptor (beta chain). The data were obtained in a study of blood T cell repertoires in COVID-19. About the study: Sources were T cells, B-cell-depleted T cells, or PBMCs; the material itself was cDNA or gDNA.

The V gene lost 3 bases and the J gene lost 7 bases, with 4 bases spanning the gap. The CDR3 contains 11 residues. The germline V gene encodes CDR1 LGHDT and CDR2 YNNKEL (reference sequence). In the original analysis: Nucleated cell number was recorded as an estimate derived from reference gene primer amplification. Produced via immunoSEQ multiplex PCR; TCRdb's table is partial and in-frame only. D and trimming were read from the DNA, whereas the V and J calls and clone size are those reported in that table. The sample has about 300,000 clones, 80% to 95% seen once. This sequence was found in a young woman with COVID-19, enrolled during active disease. Sample: peripheral blood. This chain connects TRBV3-1 (or the pseudogene TRBV3-2) to TRBJ2-1; D is undetermined. CDR3: CASSQQNEQFF. CDR3 DNA sequence: TGTGCCAGCAGCCAGCAGAATGAGCAGTTCTTC.